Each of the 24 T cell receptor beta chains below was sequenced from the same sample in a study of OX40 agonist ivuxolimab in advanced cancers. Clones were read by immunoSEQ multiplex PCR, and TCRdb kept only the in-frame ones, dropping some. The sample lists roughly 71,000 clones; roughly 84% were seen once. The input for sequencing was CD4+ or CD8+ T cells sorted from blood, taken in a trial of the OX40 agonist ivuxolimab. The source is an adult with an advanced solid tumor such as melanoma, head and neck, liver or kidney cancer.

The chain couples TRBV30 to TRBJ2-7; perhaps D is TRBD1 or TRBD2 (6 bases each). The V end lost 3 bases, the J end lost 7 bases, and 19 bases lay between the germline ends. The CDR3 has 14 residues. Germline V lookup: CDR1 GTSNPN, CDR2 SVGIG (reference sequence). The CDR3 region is CAWSRGGQGREQYF. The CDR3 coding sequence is TGTGCCTGGAGCCGGGGAGGCCAGGGGCGGGAGCAGTACTTC.

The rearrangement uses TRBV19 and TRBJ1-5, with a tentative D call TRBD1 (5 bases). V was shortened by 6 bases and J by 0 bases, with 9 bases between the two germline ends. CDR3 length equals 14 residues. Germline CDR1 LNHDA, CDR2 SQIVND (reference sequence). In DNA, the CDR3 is TGTGCCAGTAGAGGACAACCTAGCAATCAGCCCCAGCATTTT. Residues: CASRGQPSNQPQHF. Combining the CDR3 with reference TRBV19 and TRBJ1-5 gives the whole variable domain DGGITQSPKYLFRKEGQNVTLSCEQNLNHDAMYWYRQDPGQGLRLIYYSQIVNDFQKGDIAEGYSVSREKKESFPLTVTSAQKNPTAFYLCASRGQPSNQPQHFGDGTRLSIL.

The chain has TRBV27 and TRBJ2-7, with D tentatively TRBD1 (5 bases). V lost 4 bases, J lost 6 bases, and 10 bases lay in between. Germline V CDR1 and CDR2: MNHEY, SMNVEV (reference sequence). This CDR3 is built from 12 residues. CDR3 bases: TGTGCCAGCAGTTCTCAGGGTCTCGAGCAGTACTTC. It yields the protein CASSSQGLEQYF.

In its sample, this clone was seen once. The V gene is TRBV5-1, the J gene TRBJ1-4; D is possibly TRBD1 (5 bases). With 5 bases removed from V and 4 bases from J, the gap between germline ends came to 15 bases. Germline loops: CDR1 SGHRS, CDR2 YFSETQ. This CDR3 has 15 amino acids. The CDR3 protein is CASSYTGANNEKLFF. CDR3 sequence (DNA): TGCGCCAGCAGTTATACAGGCGCTAATAATGAAAAACTGTTTTTT.

CDR3 protein: CASSELAGDTGELFF. In nucleotides, the CDR3 is TGTGCCAGCAGTGAACTAGCGGGGGATACCGGGGAGCTGTTTTTT. The rearrangement links TRBV2 to TRBJ2-2, with 10 bases fitting TRBD2. In germline, CDR1 is SNHLY, CDR2 FYNNEI. This CDR3 spans 15 amino acids. After removal of 2 bases from V and 5 bases from J, the junction contained 2 bases not matched to a gene.

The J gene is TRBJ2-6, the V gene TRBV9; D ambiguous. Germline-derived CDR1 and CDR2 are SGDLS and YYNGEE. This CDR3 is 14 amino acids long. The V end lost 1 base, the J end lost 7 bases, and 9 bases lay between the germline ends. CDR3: CASSVTSIANVLTF. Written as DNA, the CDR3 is TGTGCCAGCAGCGTAACCAGTATTGCCAACGTCCTGACTTTC.

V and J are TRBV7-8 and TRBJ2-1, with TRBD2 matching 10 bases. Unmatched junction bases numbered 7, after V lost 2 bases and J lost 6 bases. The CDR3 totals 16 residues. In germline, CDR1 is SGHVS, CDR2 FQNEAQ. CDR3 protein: CASSLSGLAGVNEQFF. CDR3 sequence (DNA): TGTGCCAGCAGCTTATCCGGGCTAGCGGGAGTCAATGAGCAGTTCTTC. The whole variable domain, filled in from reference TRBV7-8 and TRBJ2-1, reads GAGVSQSPRYKVAKRGQDVALRCDPISGHVSLFWYQQALGQGPEFLTYFQNEAQLDKSGLPSDRFFAERPEGSVSTLKIQRTQQEDSAVYLCASSLSGLAGVNEQFFGPGTRLTVL.

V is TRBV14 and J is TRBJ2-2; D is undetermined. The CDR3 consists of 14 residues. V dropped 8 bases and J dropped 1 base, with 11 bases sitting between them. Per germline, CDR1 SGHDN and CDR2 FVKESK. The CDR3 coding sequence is TGTGCCAGCGCGAGAAGATGGAACACCGGGGAGCTGTTTTTT. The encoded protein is CASARRWNTGELFF.

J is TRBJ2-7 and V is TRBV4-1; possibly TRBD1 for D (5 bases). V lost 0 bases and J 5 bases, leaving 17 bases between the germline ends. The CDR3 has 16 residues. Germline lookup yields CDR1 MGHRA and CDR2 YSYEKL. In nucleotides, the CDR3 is TGCGCCAGCAGCCAAGATAGGTCGGGCAGGGTAAACGAGCAGTACTTC. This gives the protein CASSQDRSGRVNEQYF.

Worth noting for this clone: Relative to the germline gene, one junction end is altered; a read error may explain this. CDR3 amino acids: CASSASDRPLLHF. The CDR3 coding sequence is TGTGCCAGTAGTGCCTCGGACAGACCCTTACTTCACTTC. The V and J genes are TRBV19 and TRBJ2-7, with a weak D call TRBD1 (6 bases). This CDR3 region has 13 residues. The germline V gene has CDR1 LNHDA and CDR2 SQIVND (reference sequence).

The DNA of the CDR3 is TGCGCCAGCAGTATCGACAGAGCCTACGAGCAGTACTTC. Translated, it gives CASSIDRAYEQYF. This rearrangement joins TRBV5-1 to TRBJ2-7; perhaps TRBD1 as D (5 bases). The ends were cut back, 5 bases at V and 2 bases at J, with 11 bases in the middle. The germline V gene has CDR1 SGHRS and CDR2 YFSETQ. The CDR3 spans 13 residues.

CDR3 residues: CATSRRGVESPSYEQYF. Here the CDR3 DNA reads TGTGCCACCAGCCGCAGGGGGGTCGAATCCCCCTCCTACGAGCAGTACTTC. J is TRBJ2-7 and V is TRBV15; a possible D gene is TRBD1 (7 bases). The germline V and J ends were trimmed by 5 bases and 0 bases, with 20 bases remaining between them. This CDR3 is 17 amino acids long. CDR1 is LNHNV, CDR2 YYDKDF, per germline (reference sequence).

CDR3 protein: CASSLEPSGRTDTQYF. CDR3 nucleotide sequence: TGCGCCAGCAGCTTGGAGCCTAGCGGTCGCACAGATACGCAGTATTTT. The V and J genes are TRBV5-1 and TRBJ2-3, with 7 bases that match TRBD2. Per germline, CDR1 SGHRS and CDR2 YFSETQ. The length of the CDR3 is 16 residues. The V gene end was trimmed by 0 bases and the J gene end by 1 base; junction bases not matched to a gene: 5.

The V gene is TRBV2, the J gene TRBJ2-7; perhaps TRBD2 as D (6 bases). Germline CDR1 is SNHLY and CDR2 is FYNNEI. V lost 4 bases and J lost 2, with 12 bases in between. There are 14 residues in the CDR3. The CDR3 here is CASSGGTGAYEQYF. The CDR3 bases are TGTGCCAGCAGTGGAGGGACTGGAGCCTACGAGCAGTACTTC.

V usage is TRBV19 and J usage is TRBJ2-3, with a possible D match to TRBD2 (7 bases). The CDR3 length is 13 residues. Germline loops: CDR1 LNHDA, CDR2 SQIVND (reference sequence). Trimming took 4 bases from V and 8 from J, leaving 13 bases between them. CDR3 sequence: CASSTRRGATQYF. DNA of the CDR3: TGTGCCAGTAGTACCCGCCGGGGGGCTACGCAGTATTTT.

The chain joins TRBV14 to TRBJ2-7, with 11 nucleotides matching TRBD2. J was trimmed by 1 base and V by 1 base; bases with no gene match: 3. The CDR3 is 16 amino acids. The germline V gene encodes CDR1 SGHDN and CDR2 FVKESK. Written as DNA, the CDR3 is TGTGCCAGCAGCCAAGGACTAGCGGGGAAATCCTACGAGCAGTACTTC. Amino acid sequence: CASSQGLAGKSYEQYF.

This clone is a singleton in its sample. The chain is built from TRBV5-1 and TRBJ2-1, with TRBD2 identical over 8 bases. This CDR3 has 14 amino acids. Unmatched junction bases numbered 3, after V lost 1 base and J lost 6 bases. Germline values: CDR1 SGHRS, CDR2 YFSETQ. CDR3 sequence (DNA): TGCGCCAGCAGCTTGTCGGCGGGAGGCAATGAGCAGTTCTTC. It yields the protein CASSLSAGGNEQFF.

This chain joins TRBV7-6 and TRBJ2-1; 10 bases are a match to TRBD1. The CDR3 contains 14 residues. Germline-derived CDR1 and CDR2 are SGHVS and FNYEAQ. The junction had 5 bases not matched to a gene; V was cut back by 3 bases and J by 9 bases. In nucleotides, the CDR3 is TGTGCCAGCAGCTTCTCGACAGGGGGCTTTGAGCAGTTCTTC. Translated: CASSFSTGGFEQFF.

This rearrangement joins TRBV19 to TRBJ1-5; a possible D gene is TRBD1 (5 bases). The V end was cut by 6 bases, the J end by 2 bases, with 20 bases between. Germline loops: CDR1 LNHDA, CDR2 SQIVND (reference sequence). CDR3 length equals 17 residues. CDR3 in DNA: TGTGCCAGTAGGGAAAACCGAAGGGGCCTAGGCAATCAGCCCCAGCATTTT. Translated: CASRENRRGLGNQPQHF.

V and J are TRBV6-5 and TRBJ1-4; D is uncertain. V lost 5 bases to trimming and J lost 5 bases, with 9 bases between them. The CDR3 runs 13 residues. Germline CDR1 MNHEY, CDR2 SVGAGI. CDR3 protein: CASSRERNEKLFF. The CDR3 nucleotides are TGTGCCAGCAGTAGAGAAAGAAATGAAAAACTGTTTTTT.

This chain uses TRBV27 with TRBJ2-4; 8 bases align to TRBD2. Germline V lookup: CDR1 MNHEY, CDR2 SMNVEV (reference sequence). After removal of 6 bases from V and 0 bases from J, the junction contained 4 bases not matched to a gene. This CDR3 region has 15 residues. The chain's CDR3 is CASSRGGLAKNIQYF. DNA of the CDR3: TGTGCCAGCAGCCGGGGGGGGTTAGCCAAAAACATTCAGTACTTC.

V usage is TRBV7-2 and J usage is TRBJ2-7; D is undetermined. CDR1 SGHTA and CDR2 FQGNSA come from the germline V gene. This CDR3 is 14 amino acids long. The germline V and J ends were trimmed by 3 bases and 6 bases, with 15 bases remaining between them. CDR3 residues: CASSFRVSGGEQYF. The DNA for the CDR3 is TGTGCCAGCAGCTTCCGGGTCTCGGGTGGCGAGCAGTACTTC.

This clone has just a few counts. The CDR3 spells CASRQGTEQYF. In DNA form, the CDR3 reads TGTGCCAGCAGACAGGGGACCGAGCAGTACTTC. The chain carries TRBV2 and TRBJ2-7; 7 bases match TRBD1. This CDR3 contains 11 residues. The ends lost 6 bases at V and 6 bases at J; junction bases unmatched: 2. CDR1 is SNHLY, CDR2 FYNNEI, per germline.

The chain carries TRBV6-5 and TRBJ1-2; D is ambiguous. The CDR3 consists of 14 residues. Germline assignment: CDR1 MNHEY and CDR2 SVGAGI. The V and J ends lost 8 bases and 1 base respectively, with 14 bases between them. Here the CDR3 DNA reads TGTGCCAGCGCGACGGCTCCGCTTAACTATGGCTACACCTTC. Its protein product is CASATAPLNYGYTF.